What follows is one TCR beta chain and its context. The data originate from a study of T-cell reconstitution after alpha-beta-depleted transplantation in children. The CDR3 has 15 residues. Per the germline V gene, CDR1 is KGHDR and CDR2 is SFDVKD. The germline V and J ends were trimmed by 4 bases and 6 bases, with 16 bases remaining between them. Preparing the TCRbeta library involved the use of unique molecular identifiers. TCRdb fed the PCR reads into MiXCR, producing one record per CDR3 protein. The sample has 490,000 or so distinct CDR3 sequences, around 12% seen once; the top ten hold under 7%. J is TRBJ2-3 and V is TRBV24-1, with D perhaps matching TRBD1 (6 bases). The source material was PBMCs from the stem cell graft donor, sampled from the stem cell graft. The TCR sequence derives from a human donor who donated a stem cell graft to a child with combined immunodeficiency. CDR3 region: CATSDPDRPWDTQYF. CDR3 DNA sequence: TGTGCCACCAGTGACCCAGACAGGCCTTGGGATACGCAGTATTTT.